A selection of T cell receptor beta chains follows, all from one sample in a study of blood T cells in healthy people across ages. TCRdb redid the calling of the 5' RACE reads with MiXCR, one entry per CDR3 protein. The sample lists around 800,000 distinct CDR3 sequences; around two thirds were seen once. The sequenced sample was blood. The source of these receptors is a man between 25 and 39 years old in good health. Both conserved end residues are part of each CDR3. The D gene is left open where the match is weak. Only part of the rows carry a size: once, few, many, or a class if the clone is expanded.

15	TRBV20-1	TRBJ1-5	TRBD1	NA	CSVGQGSRGKQPQHF	TGCAGTGTTGGACAGGGAAGTCGGGGCAAACAGCCCCAGCATTTT
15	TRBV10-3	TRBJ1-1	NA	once	CAISESAIGGTEAFF	TGTGCCATCAGTGAGTCGGCGATCGGGGGCACTGAAGCTTTCTTT
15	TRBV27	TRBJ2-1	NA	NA	CASSSSAGSYNEQFF	TGTGCCAGCAGTTCTAGCGCTGGTTCCTACAATGAGCAGTTCTTC
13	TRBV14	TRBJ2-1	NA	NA	CASSQFSADEQFF	TGTGCCAGCAGCCAGTTTTCGGCTGATGAGCAGTTCTTC
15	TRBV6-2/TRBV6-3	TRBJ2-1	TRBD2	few	CASRPGLAGGREQFF	TGTGCCAGCAGACCGGGACTAGCGGGGGGGCGTGAGCAGTTCTTC
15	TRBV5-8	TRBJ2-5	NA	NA	CASSLGQGWGETQYF	TGTGCCAGCAGCTTGGGGCAGGGCTGGGGAGAGACCCAGTACTTC
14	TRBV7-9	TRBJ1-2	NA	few	CASSPSRGNYGYTF	TGTGCCAGCAGCCCATCTCGGGGGAACTATGGCTACACCTTC
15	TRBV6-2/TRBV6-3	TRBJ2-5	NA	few	CASSYGGVLQETQYF	TGTGCCAGCAGTTATGGCGGGGTATTGCAAGAGACCCAGTACTTC
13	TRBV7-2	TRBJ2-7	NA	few	CASSPSVTYEQYF	TGTGCCAGCAGCCCAAGTGTTACCTACGAGCAGTACTTC
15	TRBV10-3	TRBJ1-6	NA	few	CAIRAGRQSNSPLHF	TGTGCCATCCGGGCGGGGAGGCAAAGTAATTCACCCCTCCACTTT
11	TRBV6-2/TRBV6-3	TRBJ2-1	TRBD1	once	CASSRQGDEFF	TGTGCCAGCAGTCGACAGGGGGACGAGTTCTTC
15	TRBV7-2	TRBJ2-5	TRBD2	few	CASSLRGGGQETQYF	TGTGCCAGCAGCTTACGTGGCGGGGGGCAAGAGACCCAGTACTTC
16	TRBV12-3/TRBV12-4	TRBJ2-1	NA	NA	CASSLIRVRDYNEQFF	TGTGCCAGCAGTTTAATAAGAGTCAGGGACTACAATGAGCAGTTCTTC
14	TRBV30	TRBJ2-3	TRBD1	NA	CAWDRADLTDTQYF	TGTGCCTGGGACAGGGCCGATCTCACAGATACGCAGTATTTT
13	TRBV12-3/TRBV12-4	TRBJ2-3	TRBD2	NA	CASSTGGPGTQYF	TGTGCCAGCAGCACGGGGGGGCCGGGTACGCAGTATTTT
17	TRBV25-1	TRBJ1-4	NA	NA	CASSDAEEGPWGEKLFF	TGTGCCAGCAGTGATGCAGAGGAGGGGCCATGGGGAGAAAAACTGTTTTTT
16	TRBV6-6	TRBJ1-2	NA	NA	CASSSQRRDLDYGYTF	TGTGCCAGCAGTTCCCAACGCAGGGATTTGGACTATGGCTACACCTTC
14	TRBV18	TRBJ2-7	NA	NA	CASSPPARLDEQYF	TGTGCCAGCTCACCACCGGCCAGATTAGACGAGCAGTACTTC
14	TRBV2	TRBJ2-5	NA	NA	CASIRLGGQETQYF	TGTGCCAGCATCCGGCTTGGGGGACAAGAGACCCAGTACTTC
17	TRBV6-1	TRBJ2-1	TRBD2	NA	CASIGLAGGLRRNEQFF	TGTGCCAGCATCGGACTAGCGGGGGGGCTGCGTAGGAATGAGCAGTTCTTC
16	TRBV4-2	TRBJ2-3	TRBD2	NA	CASNQERAGVADTQYF	TGTGCCAGCAACCAAGAGCGAGCGGGAGTAGCAGATACGCAGTATTTT
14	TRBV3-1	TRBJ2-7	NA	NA	CASSQTWGQREQYF	TGTGCCAGCAGCCAAACGTGGGGGCAACGGGAGCAGTACTTC
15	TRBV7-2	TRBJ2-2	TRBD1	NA	CASSQGQGAAGELFF	TGTGCCAGCAGCCAGGGACAGGGGGCTGCCGGGGAGCTGTTTTTT
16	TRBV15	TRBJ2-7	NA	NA	CATSRVAGLRPYEQYF	TGTGCCACCAGCAGAGTGGCAGGTCTCAGACCCTACGAGCAGTACTTC
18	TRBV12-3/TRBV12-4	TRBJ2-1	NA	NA	CASSSLGGPGRAYNEQFF	TGTGCCAGCAGTTCTCTAGGGGGACCCGGCAGGGCCTACAATGAGCAGTTCTTC
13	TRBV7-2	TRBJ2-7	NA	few	CASSLAPRGEQYF	TGTGCCAGCAGCTTAGCCCCCAGAGGCGAGCAGTACTTC
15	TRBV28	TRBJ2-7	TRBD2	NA	CASSFQGLTSYEQYF	TGTGCCAGCAGTTTTCAGGGACTAACCTCCTACGAGCAGTACTTC
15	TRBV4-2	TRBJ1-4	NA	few	CASSQAGTDNEKLFF	TGTGCCAGCAGCCAAGCCGGGACCGATAATGAAAAACTGTTTTTT
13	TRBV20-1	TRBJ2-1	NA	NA	CSASQDLYNEQFF	TGCAGTGCTAGTCAGGACTTATACAATGAGCAGTTCTTC
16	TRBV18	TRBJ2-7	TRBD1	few	CASSPSGQGFSYEQYF	TGTGCCAGCTCACCTTCGGGACAGGGCTTCTCCTACGAGCAGTACTTC
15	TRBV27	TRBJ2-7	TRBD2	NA	CASRTGTSGPYEQYF	TGTGCCAGCCGGACCGGGACTAGCGGGCCCTACGAGCAGTACTTC
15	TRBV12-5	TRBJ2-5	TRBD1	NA	CASGLGQGRQETQYF	TGTGCTAGTGGTTTAGGACAGGGCCGCCAAGAGACCCAGTACTTC
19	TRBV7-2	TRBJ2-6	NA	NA	CASSGRQEVPLAGANVLTF	TGTGCCAGCAGCGGCCGACAAGAGGTACCCCTCGCTGGGGCCAACGTCCTGACTTTC
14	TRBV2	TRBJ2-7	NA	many	CASSPGPSSYEQYF	TGTGCCAGCAGCCCGGGACCGAGCTCCTACGAGCAGTACTTC
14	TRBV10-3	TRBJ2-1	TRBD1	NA	CAISVPRQGNEQFF	TGTGCCATCAGTGTGCCCAGACAGGGAAATGAGCAGTTCTTC
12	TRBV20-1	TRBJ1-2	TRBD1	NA	CSGRGQGVGYTF	TGCAGTGGAAGGGGACAGGGGGTTGGCTACACCTTC
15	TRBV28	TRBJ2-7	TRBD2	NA	CASRPALAGNYEQYF	TGTGCCAGCAGGCCAGCGCTAGCGGGGAATTACGAGCAGTACTTC
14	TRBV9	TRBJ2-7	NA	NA	CASSDGLSSYEQYF	TGTGCCAGCTCCGACGGCCTGAGCTCCTACGAGCAGTACTTC
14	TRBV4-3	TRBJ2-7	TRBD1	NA	CASSLDRAEDEQYF	TGCGCCAGCAGCCTCGACAGGGCGGAGGACGAGCAGTACTTC
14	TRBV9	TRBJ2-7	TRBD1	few	CASSVRDRTYEQYF	TGTGCCAGCAGCGTCCGGGACAGAACCTACGAGCAGTACTTC
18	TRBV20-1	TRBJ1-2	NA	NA	CSARDYAKGRGSVYGYTF	TGCAGTGCTAGAGACTACGCCAAAGGAAGGGGGAGTGTCTATGGCTACACCTTC
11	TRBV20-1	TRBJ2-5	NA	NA	CSARGLGTQYF	TGCAGTGCTAGGGGGCTCGGGACCCAGTACTTC